This T cell receptor beta chain was documented in a study of cytomegalovirus exposure and HLA in healthy donors. The V gene end was trimmed by 0 bases and the J gene end by 0 bases; junction bases not matched to a gene: 10. The CDR3 is made up of 18 amino acids. Germline V gene sequence: CDR1 LGHNA, CDR2 YNFKEQ. With 60 Vbeta and 13 Jbeta primers, the PCR was carried out. Clones were sequenced by immunoSEQ multiplex PCR, and TCRdb holds only the in-frame ones, with some missing. The table includes 150,000 to 200,000 clones, more than 70% detected once. This clonotype originated in a boy aged 2 to 9 in good health and CMV-seronegative. V is TRBV4-2 and J is TRBJ2-7; 8 nucleotides align to TRBD2. The sequencing input was PBMCs. CDR3 nucleotides: TGTGCCAGCAGCCAAGAATATTCGGGAGGGCCGGACTCCTACGAGCAGTACTTC. Translating it yields CASSQEYSGGPDSYEQYF.